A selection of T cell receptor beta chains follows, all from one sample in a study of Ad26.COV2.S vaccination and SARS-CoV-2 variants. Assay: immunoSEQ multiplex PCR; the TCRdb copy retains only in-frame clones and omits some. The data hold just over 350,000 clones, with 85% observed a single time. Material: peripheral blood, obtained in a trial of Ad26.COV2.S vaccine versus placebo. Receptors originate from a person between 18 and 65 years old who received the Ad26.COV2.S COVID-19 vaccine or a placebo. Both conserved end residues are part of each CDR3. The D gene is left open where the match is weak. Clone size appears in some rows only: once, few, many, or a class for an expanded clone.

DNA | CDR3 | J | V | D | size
TGTGCCAGCAGTTCAAGTTACGCTTACACCTTC | CASSSSYAYTF | TRBJ1-2 | TRBV6-6 | NA | NA
TGTGCCAGCAGCTTGCTGCTAGCGGGAGAACGCGAGCAGTACTTC | CASSLLLAGEREQYF | TRBJ2-7 | TRBV5-6 | TRBD2 | few
TGCGCCAGCAGCTTGGGACTAGTATCCGATACGCAGTATTTT | CASSLGLVSDTQYF | TRBJ2-3 | TRBV5-1 | NA | NA
TGCAGCGTTGTTCCGGACAACTCCTACGAGCAGTACTTC | CSVVPDNSYEQYF | TRBJ2-7 | TRBV29-1 | NA | NA
TGTGCCAGCACCCCCTCGAGAGGCGAGCAGTACTTC | CASTPSRGEQYF | TRBJ2-7 | TRBV28 | NA | NA
TGTGCCAGCAGCTCTCCTTTGTCGGGGGGCTCGTTATCCGGGGAGCTGTTTTTT | CASSSPLSGGSLSGELFF | TRBJ2-2 | TRBV7-9 | NA | NA
TGTGCCAGCAGTGAATTGGCTAGCGGGAGTGTGTTGGAGACCCAGTACTTC | CASSELASGSVLETQYF | TRBJ2-5 | TRBV2 | TRBD2 | NA
TGTGCCAGCTCACCTCTCGGGACAGGGGGGACTAATGAAAAACTGTTTTTT | CASSPLGTGGTNEKLFF | TRBJ1-4 | TRBV18 | TRBD1 | NA
TGTGCTAGTGGTACCGCCGGGACTTTATCCTACGAGCAGTACTTC | CASGTAGTLSYEQYF | TRBJ2-7 | TRBV12-5 | NA | NA
TGTGCCAGCTCAAGGCAGTCGGAGGGAGAGACCCAGTACTTC | CASSRQSEGETQYF | TRBJ2-5 | TRBV18 | NA | NA
TGTGCCAGCAGCGAGGGACTAGCGGGAGGATCGGCCACAGATACGCAGTATTTT | CASSEGLAGGSATDTQYF | TRBJ2-3 | TRBV7-9 | TRBD2 | NA
TGTGCCAGCAGCTTCCTAAGCACAGATACGCAGTATTTT | CASSFLSTDTQYF | TRBJ2-3 | TRBV7-2 | NA | NA
TGTGCCAGCAGCTTAGATCGTCACACCTCTGAAGCTTTCTTT | CASSLDRHTSEAFF | TRBJ1-1 | TRBV11-2 | NA | once
TGTGCCAGCAGCCACCAGCGACAGCCCTATGAGCAGTTCTTC | CASSHQRQPYEQFF | TRBJ2-1 | TRBV11-3 | NA | NA
TGCGCCAGCAGCTTGGGGGTTCGACAGACAACTAATGAAAAACTGTTTTTT | CASSLGVRQTTNEKLFF | TRBJ1-4 | TRBV5-1 | NA | NA
TGTGCCAGCAGCGCAGACTTGGGGTCACCCCTCCACTTT | CASSADLGSPLHF | TRBJ1-6 | TRBV7-2 | NA | NA
TGTGCCATCAGTGAAGGTCGCAGGGGCGGCACAGATACGCAGTATTTT | CAISEGRRGGTDTQYF | TRBJ2-3 | TRBV10-3 | NA | NA